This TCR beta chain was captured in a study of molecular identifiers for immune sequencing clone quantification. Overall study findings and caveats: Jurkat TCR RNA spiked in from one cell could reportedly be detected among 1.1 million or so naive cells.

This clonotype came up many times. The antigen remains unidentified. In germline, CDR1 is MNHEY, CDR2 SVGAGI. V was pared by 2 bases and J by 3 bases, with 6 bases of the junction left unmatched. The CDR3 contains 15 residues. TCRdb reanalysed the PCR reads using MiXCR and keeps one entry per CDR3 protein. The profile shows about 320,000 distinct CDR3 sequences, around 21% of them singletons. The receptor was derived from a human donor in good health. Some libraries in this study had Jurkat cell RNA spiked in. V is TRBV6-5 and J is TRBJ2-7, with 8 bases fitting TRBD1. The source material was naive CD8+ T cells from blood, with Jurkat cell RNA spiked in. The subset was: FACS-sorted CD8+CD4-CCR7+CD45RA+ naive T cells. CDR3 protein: CASSYTGGEFYEQYF. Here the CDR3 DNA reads TGTGCCAGCAGTTACACAGGGGGAGAATTCTACGAGCAGTACTTC.